This T cell receptor beta chain came from a study of blood T cell repertoires in COVID-19. Sequencing was performed with immunoSEQ multiplex PCR; in TCRdb, only in-frame clones are kept and a portion is missing. The sample carries some 390,000 clones, about 87% recorded once. The count of this clone is one. One junction end disagrees with the germline gene, perhaps due to a read error. The CDR3 loop spans 14 amino acids. Germline V gene sequence: CDR1 LNHDA, CDR2 SQIVND (reference sequence). The J gene is TRBJ2-1, the V gene TRBV19, with TRBD2 matching 10 bases. The specimen sequenced was peripheral blood. The sequence was collected from a human donor in a cohort sampled during active COVID-19. The CDR3 spells CASSIAGGFNEQFF. CDR3 bases: TGTGCCAGTAGCATAGCGGGAGGTTTCAATGAGCAGTTCTTC.